The sample holds many counts of the clone carrying this T cell receptor beta chain. Its target is unknown. This record comes from a study of spatial heterogeneity in lung cancer. Points from the study as a whole: The appearance of ubiquitous expanded tumor TCRs in blood was greater at resection than follow-up.

CDR3 size: 17 residues. Germline V gene lookup returns CDR1 SEHNR and CDR2 FQNEAQ (reference sequence). V was clipped by 5 bases and J by 1 base; unmatched bases: 9. TCRdb reprocessed the 5' RACE reads via MiXCR and lists one record per CDR3 protein. The sample has roughly 13,000 distinct CDR3 sequences, around 4% seen once. Time point of the sample: sample taken at primary tumor resection. No cell sorting; template was whole RNA from tumor, lung tissue or PBMC. V is TRBV7-9 and J is TRBJ2-2, with 8 bases aligning to TRBD2. The sample consisted of PBMCs, taken at surgery. The source of this sequence is a male donor with early-stage non-small cell lung cancer. CDR3 amino acids: CASSPRLSGGNTGELFF. The CDR3 DNA is TGTGCCAGCAGCCCTCGTTTGAGCGGGGGGAACACCGGGGAGCTGTTTTTT. Looking up the rest from reference TRBV7-9 and TRBJ2-2 gives the full variable domain: DTGVSQNPRHKITKRGQNVTFRCDPISEHNRLYWYRQTLGQGPEFLTYFQNEAQLEKSRLLSDRFSAERPKGSFSTLEIQRTEQGDSAMYLCASSPRLSGGNTGELFFGEGSRLTVL.